A single sample is the source of the 17 T cell receptor beta chains below, sequenced in a study of patients and donors after allogeneic stem cell transplantation. Via MiXCR, TCRdb re-called the RT-PCR reads, giving one row per CDR3 protein. The sample carries roughly 960,000 distinct CDR3 sequences, approximately 18% recorded once. The specimen was blood, either unsorted or a sorted T cell fraction (not recorded which). These receptors came from a human donor who was either an allogeneic HSCT recipient or a stem cell or donor lymphocyte infusion donor (not recorded which). It is not recorded whose cells these are; they may come from a transplant donor.

V and J are TRBV20-1 and TRBJ2-1; D uncertain. V was cut by 0 bases and J by 9 bases, with 18 bases left in between. The CDR3 covers 15 residues. Germline lookup yields CDR1 DFQATT and CDR2 SNEGSKA (reference sequence). The DNA for the CDR3 is TGCAGTGCTAGAGATCTGGGGATTTCCTTCGGTGAGCAGTTCTTC. Its protein is CSARDLGISFGEQFF.

The V gene is TRBV7-2, the J gene TRBJ1-4, with D hard to call. With 4 bases removed from V and 0 bases from J, the gap between germline ends came to 12 bases. The CDR3 has 16 amino acids. Looked up from germline, CDR1 is SGHTA and CDR2 is FQGNSA. The CDR3 protein is CASSYPTGTTNEKLFF. The CDR3 DNA reads as TGTGCCAGCAGCTATCCGACCGGCACAACTAATGAAAAACTGTTTTTT.

There are a few counts of this clonotype. The chain has TRBV7-2 and TRBJ1-6; TRBD1 matches 7 bases. Germline V gene data show CDR1 as SGHTA and CDR2 as FQGNSA. The ends lost 1 base at V and 7 bases at J; junction bases unmatched: 7. The CDR3 has 16 amino acids. As DNA, the CDR3 is TGTGCCAGCAGCTTAGGTTCCGGGACAGAAAATTCACCCCTCCACTTT. Its protein product is CASSLGSGTENSPLHF.

In this sample, this clonotype turned up many times. This chain uses TRBV4-3 with TRBJ2-3, with TRBD2 identical over 9 bases. This CDR3 contains 16 residues. J gave up 5 bases and V 1 base, and 7 bases lay outside the gene matches. From germline, CDR1 is LGHNA and CDR2 YSLEER. The CDR3 coding sequence is TGCGCCAGCAGCCAAGCTTCGCGGGGGGGCATAGATACGCAGTATTTT. Its translation is CASSQASRGGIDTQYF.

This clonotype was recorded many times. The chain joins TRBV5-1 to TRBJ2-5, with a weak D call TRBD2 (5 bases). The V gene lost 0 bases and the J gene lost 4 bases, with 16 bases spanning the gap. CDR1 is SGHRS, CDR2 YFSETQ, per germline. The CDR3 runs to 16 residues. The CDR3, as DNA: TGCGCCAGCAGCTTGGAAGGAGGCCAGCGGTTAGAGACCCAGTACTTC. This encodes CASSLEGGQRLETQYF.

In this sample, this clonotype turned up a few times. This chain links TRBV24-1 with TRBJ1-5; D may be TRBD1 (6 bases). Germline V gene sequence: CDR1 KGHDR, CDR2 SFDVKD. V gave up 6 bases and J gave up 6 bases, with 11 bases separating them. The CDR3 has 13 residues. The CDR3 sequence is CATSRGASQPQHF. The CDR3 DNA follows: TGTGCCACCAGTCGGGGGGCCTCTCAGCCCCAGCATTTT.

The chain employs TRBV6-5 and TRBJ2-4; D is perhaps TRBD1 (6 bases). The CDR3 consists of 15 residues. The germline V gene encodes CDR1 MNHEY and CDR2 SVGAGI. Between the trimmed V and J ends, which lost 4 bases and 2 bases, there was a span of 12 bases. The CDR3 DNA sequence: TGTGCCAGCAGTTCTCCCAGGGGCACCAAAAACATTCAGTACTTC. This codes for CASSSPRGTKNIQYF.

The chain is built from TRBV12-3 or TRBV12-4 and TRBJ2-2; tentatively, D is TRBD1 (6 bases). The CDR3 extends over 11 amino acids. V shed 5 bases and J shed 12 bases, with 10 bases lying between them. The CDR3 here is CASSRRDKLFF. The CDR3 DNA is TGTGCCAGCAGTCGTAGGGACAAGCTGTTTTTT.

The chain uses TRBV4-1 and TRBJ2-2; D ambiguous. Looked up from germline, CDR1 is MGHRA and CDR2 is YSYEKL. The CDR3 extends over 16 amino acids. With 3 bases removed from V and 6 bases from J, the gap between germline ends came to 17 bases. CDR3 DNA sequence: TGCGCCAGCAGCCACCGGATAGGGTGGGTCGCCGGGGAGCTGTTTTTT. It translates to CASSHRIGWVAGELFF.

The rearrangement links TRBV12-3 or TRBV12-4 to TRBJ1-2, with D possibly being TRBD1 (6 bases). CDR3 length: 15 amino acids. Between the trimmed V and J ends, which lost 7 bases and 2 bases, there was a span of 17 bases. The CDR3, as DNA: TGTGCCAGCACCCAACTGCTTGGACAGAACTATGGCTACACCTTC. It is translated as CASTQLLGQNYGYTF.

This chain links TRBV24-1 with TRBJ2-5; D gene uncertain. With 2 bases removed from V and 5 bases from J, the gap between germline ends came to 5 bases. CDR1 is KGHDR and CDR2 is SFDVKD in the germline V gene. The CDR3 has 12 residues. DNA of the CDR3: TGTGCCACCAGTGATTCATCCGAGACCCAGTACTTC. It yields the protein CATSDSSETQYF.

The sample holds a few counts of this clonotype. The V call is TRBV12-3 or TRBV12-4, the J call TRBJ2-1; 13 nucleotides line up with TRBD2. V dropped 3 bases and J dropped 4; count of bases not matched to a gene: 6. CDR3 length: 17 amino acids. CDR3 bases: TGTGCCAGCAGTTTCGAACTAGCGGGAGGGAAATACAATGAGCAGTTCTTC. This gives the protein CASSFELAGGKYNEQFF.

This clonotype was seen a few times. V gene TRBV2 combines with J gene TRBJ2-3, with D possibly being TRBD2 (6 bases). In germline, CDR1 is SNHLY, CDR2 FYNNEI. This CDR3 is 13 amino acids long. The V gene lost 5 bases and the J gene lost 1 base, with 7 bases spanning the gap. The CDR3 coding sequence is TGTGCCAGCAGTTGGGAGGGCACAGATACGCAGTATTTT. It yields the protein CASSWEGTDTQYF.

The chain couples TRBV6-1 to TRBJ1-1; D is possibly TRBD1 (5 bases). The CDR3 extends over 16 amino acids. From germline, CDR1 is MNHNS and CDR2 SASEGT. V was cut by 4 bases and J by 5 bases, with 20 bases left in between. In nucleotides, the CDR3 is TGTGCCAGCAGTGCCCAAGTTGGGGGGTGGAAGACTGAAGCTTTCTTT. It codes for CASSAQVGGWKTEAFF.

This clonotype was picked up a small number of times. The chain couples TRBV6-5 to TRBJ1-2; 8 nucleotides line up with TRBD1. Germline CDR1 is MNHEY and CDR2 is SVGAGI. V lost 5 bases to trimming and J lost 2 bases; unmatched junction nucleotides: 7. The length of the CDR3 is 15 residues. CDR3 protein: CASSHPRTGNYGYTF. As DNA, the CDR3 is TGTGCCAGCAGTCACCCGAGGACAGGGAACTATGGCTACACCTTC.

This clonotype was counted a few times. The chain combines TRBV5-1 with TRBJ1-2, with D possibly TRBD1 on 6 matching bases. CDR3 length: 18 residues. The ends were cut back, 4 bases at V and 2 bases at J, with 24 bases in the middle. CDR1 and CDR2 from the germline V gene are SGHRS and YFSETQ. CDR3 DNA: TGCGCCAGCAGCCTCGGGACATATCCGTGGAACTCGAACTATGGCTACACCTTC. Its translation is CASSLGTYPWNSNYGYTF.

V usage is TRBV15 and J usage is TRBJ2-1, with 12 bases that match TRBD2. Germline V gene data show CDR1 as LNHNV and CDR2 as YYDKDF (reference sequence). The ends lost 5 bases at V and 3 bases at J; junction bases unmatched: 2. This CDR3 is 15 amino acids long. The CDR3 loop is CATSATSGSYNEQFF. DNA for the CDR3: TGTGCCACCAGCGCGACTAGCGGGAGCTACAATGAGCAGTTCTTC. Variable domain in full (rest from reference TRBV15 and TRBJ2-1): DAMVIQNPRYQVTQFGKPVTLSCSQTLNHNVMYWYQQKSSQAPKLLFHYYDKDFNNEADTPDNFQSRRPNTSFCFLDIRSPGLGDTAMYLCATSATSGSYNEQFFGPGTRLTVL.